This TCR beta chain came from a study of blood T cell repertoires in COVID-19. Study-level background: Samples taken during acute and convalescent COVID-19 were collected in the United States, Italy and Spain. T cells, B-cell-depleted T cells, or PBMCs supplied cDNA or gDNA.

With V trimmed by 7 bases and J by 2 bases, 14 bases remained unmatched. This CDR3 is 19 amino acids long. The V gene's germline CDR1 is GTSNPN and CDR2 SVGIG (reference sequence). In the original workflow: By means of reference gene primer amplification, nucleated cell counts were estimated. Clones were read by immunoSEQ multiplex PCR, and TCRdb kept only the in-frame ones, dropping some. That table gives V, J and clone size, and the DNA gave D and trimming. The profile covers 100,000 or so clones, with more than 70% appearing a single time and 14% taken by the ten largest. V gene TRBV30 combines with J gene TRBJ2-2; 15 bases are shared with TRBD2. Material for sequencing was peripheral blood. This receptor was taken from a woman of 80 years or more with acute or convalescent COVID-19. Here the CDR3 reads CAFTPPGLAGGTNTGELFF. The CDR3 coding sequence is TGTGCCTTCACGCCTCCGGGACTAGCGGGGGGAACTAACACCGGGGAGCTGTTTTTT.